The clone carrying this T cell receptor beta chain was found a few times. Its antigen is not identified. A second PCR of 7 to 11 cycles used a sample-barcoded 5' primer and a J-beta primer mix. One entry per CDR3 protein, called by TCRdb with MiXCR from the 5' RACE reads. The table includes more than 500,000 distinct CDR3 sequences, roughly a quarter detected once. The sample comes from a study of blood T cells in healthy people across ages. Notes on the study in general: Greater diversity and more naive CD4+ cells were seen in long-lived donors than in aged donors.

Trimming shortened V by 0 bases and J by 0 bases, and 6 bases separated the two germline ends. The length of the CDR3 is 15 residues. Per germline, CDR1 GTSNPN and CDR2 SVGIG (reference sequence). This sample also belongs to another study, concerning T cells of mothers and their children.

Sequenced input: blood. The chain combines TRBV30 with TRBJ2-6; D gene unclear. The source of this sequence is a boy between 2 and 10 years old in good health. The DNA of the CDR3 is TGTGCCTGGAGTGTACAATCCTCTGGGGCCAACGTCCTGACTTTC. Amino acid sequence: CAWSVQSSGANVLTF.